These T cell receptor beta chains were read from a single sample in a study of T-cell memory formation after mild COVID-19. TCRdb redid the calling of the 5' RACE reads with MiXCR, one entry per CDR3 protein. The sample records roughly 120,000 distinct CDR3 sequences, about 16% being singletons. Sequenced: PBMCs or a T cell subset sorted from them (not recorded which). These receptors were collected from an adult woman who had mild COVID-19 (a few samples of this study predate the infection). Cell type and time point are not known. Both conserved end residues are part of each CDR3. Fields, in order: J gene, D gene, V gene, clone size, CDR3 DNA, CDR3 protein. A D gene is named only where the DNA matches it firmly. Clone size, where shown, is once, few, many, or a class for clones that have expanded.

TRBJ1-2,.,TRBV5-1,.,TGCGCCAGCAGCTTGTCTCCACAGGTTAACTATGGCTACACCTTC,CASSLSPQVNYGYTF
TRBJ2-5,.,TRBV10-2,few,TGCGCCAGCAGTGAGAGGGGGAAAGAGACCCAGTACTTC,CASSERGKETQYF
TRBJ1-2,TRBD1,TRBV7-3,.,TGTGCCAGCGGACAGGGGGCGGGATATGGCTACACCTTC,CASGQGAGYGYTF
TRBJ2-1,.,TRBV5-6,.,TGTGCCAGCAGCTTGCACGGAGCAGGGGCCTACAATGAGCAGTTCTTC,CASSLHGAGAYNEQFF
TRBJ2-3,.,TRBV5-1,few,TGCGCCAGCAGCCCTGAGGGGTGGAGGGGCACAGATACGCAGTATTTT,CASSPEGWRGTDTQYF
TRBJ1-1,.,TRBV27,few,TGTGCCAGCAGTTTATTGGGGTCTGAAGCTTTCTTT,CASSLLGSEAFF
TRBJ1-3,.,TRBV6-6,.,TGTGCCAGCACTCCTATCCCGGGGCTGATGGGAGGAAACACCATATATTTT,CASTPIPGLMGGNTIYF
TRBJ2-7,.,TRBV7-9,.,TGTGCCAGCAGCCCAGGGGGGATAGTATCCTACGAGCAGTACTTC,CASSPGGIVSYEQYF
TRBJ2-7,.,TRBV5-6,few,TGTGCCAGCAGCTTGAGCCACGGGCTGGGCGAGCAGTACTTC,CASSLSHGLGEQYF
TRBJ2-1,.,TRBV24-1,.,TGTGCCACCAGTGATTCTGTCAGGGAGGTCAATGAGCAGTTCTTC,CATSDSVREVNEQFF
TRBJ2-7,.,TRBV30,.,TGTGCCTGTCTCCGGGACCCGAGCTACGAGCAGTACTTC,CACLRDPSYEQYF
TRBJ2-2,.,TRBV3-1,.,TGTGCCAGCAGCCAAGCTAGTCCAGCCCTGGAGCTGTTTTTT,CASSQASPALELFF
TRBJ2-3,.,TRBV7-2,many,TGTGCCAGCAGCTACCGTAGGGGGGGAGGGCCGTCAGATACGCAGTATTTT,CASSYRRGGGPSDTQYF
TRBJ2-1,TRBD2,TRBV7-3,many,TGTGCCAGCAGTTTGGCGGGAGCATACAATGAGCAGTTCTTC,CASSLAGAYNEQFF
TRBJ2-1,.,TRBV7-8,few,TGTGCCAGCAGCTTAGGTAGGACAGCATACAATGAGCAGTTCTTC,CASSLGRTAYNEQFF
TRBJ2-3,TRBD1,TRBV5-1,few,TGCGCCAGCAGCGAATGGGGACAGGGGACAGATACGCAGTATTTT,CASSEWGQGTDTQYF
TRBJ2-7,.,TRBV7-6,few,TGTGCCAGCAGCTTAGGCAGGGTGGAGGCCTACGAGCAGTACTTC,CASSLGRVEAYEQYF
TRBJ2-7,TRBD1,TRBV6-5,few,TGTGCCAGCACCAGGACAGGGGGCTCCTACGAGCAGTACTTC,CASTRTGGSYEQYF
TRBJ2-7,TRBD2,TRBV12-3/TRBV12-4,.,TGTGCCAGCAGTGATAGCGGGAGGAGCTCCTACGAGCAGTACTTC,CASSDSGRSSYEQYF
TRBJ2-1,.,TRBV27,.,TGTGCCAGCAGTTTATCGTGGGGCAGACATGAGCAGTTCTTC,CASSLSWGRHEQFF
TRBJ2-7,TRBD1,TRBV7-3,.,TGTGCCAGCAGCTCGACAGGGGGCCTCGACGAGCAGTACTTC,CASSSTGGLDEQYF
TRBJ2-3,.,TRBV24-1,.,TGTGCCACCAGTGTACGGGTGGAAGATACGCAGTATTTT,CATSVRVEDTQYF
TRBJ1-2,TRBD1,TRBV3-1,.,TGTGCCAGCAGCCATCGTCTTTGGGCCAGGGGACAGCCTAGCTACACCTTC,CASSHRLWARGQPSYTF
TRBJ2-4,.,TRBV12-3/TRBV12-4,.,TGTGCCAGCAGTTTAAAGGGCCCGACCCTTAGGCCTCTAGCCAAAAACATTCAGTACTTC,CASSLKGPTLRPLAKNIQYF
TRBJ2-3,.,TRBV7-3,few,TGTGCCAGCAGCCGGACTACTTCGGGAGATACGCAGTATTTT,CASSRTTSGDTQYF
TRBJ2-7,.,TRBV29-1,few,TGCAGCGTTCGGGGGGCGGTCGAGCAGTACTTC,CSVRGAVEQYF
TRBJ2-1,.,TRBV7-2,few,TGTGCCAGCAGCTCAGGGACTGGGAGTGCAGGGCAGTTCTTC,CASSSGTGSAGQFF
TRBJ2-3,.,TRBV4-1,.,TGCGCCAGCAGCCAGGGGATGAGACTACACGCAGATACGCAGTATTTT,CASSQGMRLHADTQYF
TRBJ2-7,.,TRBV7-9,.,TGTGCCAGCAGCTCGGGGCTACGCGGAGCCGAGTTTGACGAGCAGTACTTC,CASSSGLRGAEFDEQYF
TRBJ2-1,TRBD1,TRBV7-9,few,TGTGCCAGCACCTACGGGGACAGCTACAATGAGCAGTTCTTC,CASTYGDSYNEQFF
TRBJ1-4,TRBD1,TRBV3-1,few,TGTGCCAGCAGCCAATACGGGACAGGGGGGCGCGAAAAACTGTTTTTT,CASSQYGTGGREKLFF
TRBJ1-1,TRBD1,TRBV13,.,TGTGCCAGCAGCTTAGGCCCTCGACAGGGGGCTAACACTGAAGCTTTCTTT,CASSLGPRQGANTEAFF
TRBJ2-1,TRBD2,TRBV12-3/TRBV12-4,.,TGTGCCAGCAGTTGGGGACTAGCGGGATCCCGTGAGCAGTTCTTC,CASSWGLAGSREQFF
TRBJ2-2,TRBD2,TRBV6-2/TRBV6-3,.,TGTGCCAGCAGTCTCCCGGGACTAGCTAGCACCGGGGAGCTGTTTTTT,CASSLPGLASTGELFF
TRBJ2-5,.,TRBV12-3/TRBV12-4,few,TGTGCCAGCAGTTTCAATACGCGGGCCCAAGAGACCCAGTACTTC,CASSFNTRAQETQYF
TRBJ2-1,TRBD2,TRBV7-9,few,TGTGCCAGCAGCGCAACAAGCGGGAGTTCCTACAATGAGCAGTTCTTC,CASSATSGSSYNEQFF
TRBJ2-1,.,TRBV20-1,.,TGCAGTGCTAGCGTCGGACTTGGCTCCTACAATGAGCAGTTCTTC,CSASVGLGSYNEQFF
TRBJ2-7,.,TRBV6-6,.,TGTGCCAGCAGTCCCGAGCAGTACTTC,CASSPEQYF
TRBJ2-7,TRBD2,TRBV7-6,.,TGTGCCAGCACCCCAGGAGCGGGGAGCTCCTACGAGCAGTACTTC,CASTPGAGSSYEQYF
TRBJ2-7,.,TRBV20-1,.,TGCAGTGCAACCCCCCAGGGAAAAAGCATCCCCTCCTACGAGCAGTACTTC,CSATPQGKSIPSYEQYF
TRBJ1-2,TRBD1,TRBV4-1,.,TGCGCCAGCAGCACTTCCGAGGGGGCGCACGGCTACACCTTC,CASSTSEGAHGYTF
TRBJ2-3,.,TRBV7-9,.,TGTGCCAGCAGACCATCGGGCGGCGGGCCCCGCACAGATACGCAGTATTTT,CASRPSGGGPRTDTQYF
TRBJ1-1,.,TRBV30,.,TGTGCCTGGGGTAACACTGAAGCTTTCTTT,CAWGNTEAFF
TRBJ2-7,TRBD1,TRBV12-3/TRBV12-4,.,TGTGCCAGCAGTTTAGAGGGACAGACCGGCGAGCAGTACTTC,CASSLEGQTGEQYF
TRBJ2-3,.,TRBV7-8,few,TGTGCCAGCAGCTTAGCCAGGGGCACAGATACGCAGTATTTT,CASSLARGTDTQYF
TRBJ2-7,.,TRBV5-1,.,TGCGCCAGCAGCCTCCGGGACCCCAGCTCCTACGAGCAGTACTTC,CASSLRDPSSYEQYF
TRBJ2-3,TRBD1,TRBV6-6,.,TGTGCCAGCAGGACAGGGGCGGCAGATACGCAGTATTTT,CASRTGAADTQYF
TRBJ2-1,.,TRBV12-3/TRBV12-4,.,TGTGCCAGCAGTTTAGCGCTTGGGTTTAGGGAGCAGTTCTTC,CASSLALGFREQFF